This T cell receptor (beta chain) appears in the sequencing data of a study of T cell responses to AZD1222 COVID-19 vaccine. Germline V gives CDR1 SNHLY, CDR2 FYNNEI. This CDR3 is built from 15 residues. The V and J ends lost 3 bases and 5 bases respectively, with 16 bases between them. General study points: The donor cohort was predominantly white British with a female majority, and clonal diversity may have been underestimated.

TCRdb's table, derived via immunoSEQ multiplex PCR, lists solely in-frame clones and lacks some. The profile shows fewer than 140,000 clones, roughly 90% of them singletons. Worth noting for this clone: Antigen specificity is unknown.

The rearrangement joins TRBV2 to TRBJ2-5; weak D call: TRBD1 (5 bases). This receptor was obtained from an adult in good health. This material consisted of peripheral blood, taken on day 0 of AZD1222 vaccination. CDR3 in amino acids: CASSEGLAAGETQYF. CDR3 bases: TGTGCCAGCAGTGAGGGGTTAGCAGCAGGGGAGACCCAGTACTTC.